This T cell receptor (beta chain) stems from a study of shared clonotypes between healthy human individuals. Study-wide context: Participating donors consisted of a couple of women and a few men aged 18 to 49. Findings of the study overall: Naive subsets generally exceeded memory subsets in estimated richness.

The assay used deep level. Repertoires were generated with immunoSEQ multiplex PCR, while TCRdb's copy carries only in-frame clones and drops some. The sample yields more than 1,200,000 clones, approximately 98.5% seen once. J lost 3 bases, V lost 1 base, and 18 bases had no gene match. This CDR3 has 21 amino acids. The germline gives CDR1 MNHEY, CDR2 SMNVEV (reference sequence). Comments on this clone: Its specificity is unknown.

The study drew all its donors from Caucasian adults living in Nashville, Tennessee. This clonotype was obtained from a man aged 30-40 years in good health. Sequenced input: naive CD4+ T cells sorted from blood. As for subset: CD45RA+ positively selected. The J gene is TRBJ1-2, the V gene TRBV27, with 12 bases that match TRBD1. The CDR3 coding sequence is TGTGCCAGCAGTTTATTCCCCACTACCCACCCGGGACAGGGGGCGGACTATGGCTACACCTTC. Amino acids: CASSLFPTTHPGQGADYGYTF.